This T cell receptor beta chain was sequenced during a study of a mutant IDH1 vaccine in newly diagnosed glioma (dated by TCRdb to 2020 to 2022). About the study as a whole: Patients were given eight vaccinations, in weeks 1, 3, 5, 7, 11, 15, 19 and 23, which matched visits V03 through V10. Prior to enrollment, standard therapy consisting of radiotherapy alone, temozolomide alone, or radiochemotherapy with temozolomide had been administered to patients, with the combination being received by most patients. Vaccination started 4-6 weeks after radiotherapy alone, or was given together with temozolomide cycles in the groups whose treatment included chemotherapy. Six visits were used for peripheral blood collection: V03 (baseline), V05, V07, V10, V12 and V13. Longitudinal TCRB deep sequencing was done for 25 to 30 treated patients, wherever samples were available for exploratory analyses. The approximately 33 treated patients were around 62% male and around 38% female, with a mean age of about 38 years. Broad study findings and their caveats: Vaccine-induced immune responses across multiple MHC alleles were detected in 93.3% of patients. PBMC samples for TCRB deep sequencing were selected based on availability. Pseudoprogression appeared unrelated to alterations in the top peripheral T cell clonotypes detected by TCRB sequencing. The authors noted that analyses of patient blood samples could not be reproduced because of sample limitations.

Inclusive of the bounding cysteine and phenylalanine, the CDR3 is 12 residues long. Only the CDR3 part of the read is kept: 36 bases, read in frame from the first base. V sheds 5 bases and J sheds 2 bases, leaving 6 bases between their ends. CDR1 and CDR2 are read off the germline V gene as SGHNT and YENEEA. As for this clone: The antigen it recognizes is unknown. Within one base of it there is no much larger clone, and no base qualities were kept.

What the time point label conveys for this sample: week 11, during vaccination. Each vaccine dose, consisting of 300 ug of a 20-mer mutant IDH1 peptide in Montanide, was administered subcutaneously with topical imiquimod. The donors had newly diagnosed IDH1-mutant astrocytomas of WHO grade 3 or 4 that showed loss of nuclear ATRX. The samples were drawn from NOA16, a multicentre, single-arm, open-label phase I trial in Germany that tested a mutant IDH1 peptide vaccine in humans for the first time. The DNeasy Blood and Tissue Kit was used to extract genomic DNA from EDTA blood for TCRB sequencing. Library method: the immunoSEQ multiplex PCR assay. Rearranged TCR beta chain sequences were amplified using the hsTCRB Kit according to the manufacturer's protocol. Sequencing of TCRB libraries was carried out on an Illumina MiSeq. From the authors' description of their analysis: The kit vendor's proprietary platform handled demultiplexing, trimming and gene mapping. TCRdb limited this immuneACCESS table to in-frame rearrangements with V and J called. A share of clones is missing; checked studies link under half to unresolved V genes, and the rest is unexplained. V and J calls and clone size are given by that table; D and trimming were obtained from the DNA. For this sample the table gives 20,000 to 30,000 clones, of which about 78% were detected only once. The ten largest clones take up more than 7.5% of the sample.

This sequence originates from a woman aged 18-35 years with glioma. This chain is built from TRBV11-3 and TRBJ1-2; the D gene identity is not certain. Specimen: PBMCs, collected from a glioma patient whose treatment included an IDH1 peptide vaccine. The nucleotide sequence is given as TGTGCCAGCAGCGGAGACAACTATGGCTACACCTTC. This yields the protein CASSGDNYGYTF.